A single sample gave rise to the 5 T cell receptor beta chains below, sequenced in a study of neurological immune-mediated disorders (dated by TCRdb to about 2019). What this sample's time point label stands for: longitudinal time-point 3. Receptor libraries were prepared by 5' RACE. TCRdb lists the instrument as Illumina HiSeq 2500. TCRdb reprocessing: public reads trimmed at Q25 with fastp, clones called with MiXCR, in-frame beta chains kept. Records with the same CDR3 protein are collapsed into one entry carrying the most frequent genes and DNA. For this sample there are fewer than 50,000 distinct CDR3 sequences; roughly 12% appear just once. Clones ranked in the top ten supply roughly 11% of the sample. Sequenced sample: PBMCs. Receptors were obtained from a man younger than 45 in good health.

Only a few counts were recorded for this clonotype. The chain links TRBV18 to TRBJ1-5; D unclear. The CDR3 totals 13 residues. The V end lost 2 bases, the J end lost 6 bases, and 8 bases lay between the germline ends. Germline V lookup: CDR1 KGHSH, CDR2 LQKENI. CDR3 in DNA: TGTGCCAGCTCACCAATGTCCTCTCAGCCCCAGCATTTT. It specifies CASSPMSSQPQHF.

This clonotype appeared once. A much bigger clone sits one base away, suggesting this may be a read error. The chain carries TRBV27 and TRBJ2-4; the D call may be TRBD1 or TRBD2 (5 bases each). Germline V lookup: CDR1 MNHEY, CDR2 SMNVEV (reference sequence). Trimming took off 6 bases at V and 9 bases at J, with 21 bases between the two ends. This CDR3 spans 15 amino acids. CDR3 sequence reads: CASSPTGSAGGIQYF. Written as DNA, the CDR3 is TGTGCCAGCAGCCCCACTGGGTCAGCTGGGGGCATTCAGTACTTC.

This clonotype was seen ten or more times. The chain carries TRBV7-3 and TRBJ2-3; TRBD1 is a possible D gene (5 bases). With 3 bases removed from V and 6 bases from J, the gap between germline ends came to 13 bases. This CDR3 has 14 amino acids. Germline V CDR1 and CDR2: SGHTA, FQGTGA. The CDR3 DNA is TGTGCCAGCAGCTTTTCAGGGTTGGCGGATACGCAGTATTTT. Its translation is CASSFSGLADTQYF.

This clonotype was seen repeatedly, ten times or more. The V call is TRBV12-3 or TRBV12-4, the J call TRBJ2-5; 8 bases map to TRBD2. The CDR3 is 14 residues long. With 6 bases clipped from V and 4 bases from J, the junction kept 7 bases outside the gene matches. The CDR3 protein is CASRLVGGGETQYF. CDR3 DNA sequence: TGTGCCAGCAGACTCGTCGGGGGGGGAGAGACCCAGTACTTC.

As for this clonotype: One junction end disagrees with the germline gene, perhaps due to a read error. The chain combines TRBV7-9 with TRBJ2-7; possibly TRBD1 for D (6 bases). Germline values: CDR1 SEHNR, CDR2 FQNEAQ (reference sequence). This CDR3 is built from 14 residues. The CDR3 here is CSSSLSGTPYEQYF. In nucleotides, the CDR3 is TGTTCCAGCAGCTTATCTGGGACACCCTACGAGCAGTACTTC.